The rows below give T cell receptor beta chains drawn from one sample of a study of beta chain features in type 1 diabetes. Using immunoSEQ multiplex PCR, the repertoire was profiled, and TCRdb retains in-frame clones only, with some absent. In the table there are about 160,000 clones, more than 60% of which are singletons. The specimen was naive CD4+ T cells from blood. The origin of the receptors is a man aged 25 to 40 with type 1 diabetes. The CDR3 runs from the conserved cysteine through the conserved F or W. A D gene is named only where the DNA matches it firmly. Rows may omit the clone size; those that give it use once, few, many or a size class.

D gene	J gene	clone size	V gene	CDR3 DNA	CDR3 protein
NA	TRBJ2-4	NA	TRBV7-6	TGTGCCAGCAGCTTAGGCTTCGGCTTAGCCAAAAACATTCAGTACTTC	CASSLGFGLAKNIQYF
NA	TRBJ2-5	NA	TRBV7-2	TGTGCCAGCAGCCTCGACCTGGGCCAAGAGACCCAGTACTTC	CASSLDLGQETQYF
TRBD2	TRBJ2-3	NA	TRBV27	TGTGCCAGCAGTTCCCCCCCTAGCGGGGAGGTGCAGTATTTT	CASSSPPSGEVQYF
NA	TRBJ2-3	NA	TRBV7-9	TGTGCCAGCAGCTTGCAGAGTAGCACAGATACGCAGTATTTT	CASSLQSSTDTQYF
NA	TRBJ2-3	NA	TRBV6-5	TGTGCCAGCAGTTACTCGCGTTTTCCCACAGATACGCAGTATTTT	CASSYSRFPTDTQYF
NA	TRBJ2-7	few	TRBV4-3	TGCGCCAGCAGCCCGGAGTACGGACGTGAGCAGTACTTC	CASSPEYGREQYF
TRBD1	TRBJ1-6	NA	TRBV5-6	TGTGCCAGCAGCTTTCGGACAGGGAATTCACCCCTCCACTTT	CASSFRTGNSPLHF
NA	TRBJ2-5	NA	TRBV15	TGTGCCACCAGCAGACGACAGTACCAAGAGACCCAGTACTTC	CATSRRQYQETQYF
TRBD1	TRBJ2-6	NA	TRBV11-2	TGTGCCAGCAGAGGAACAGGGGTCGGGGCCAACGTCCTGACTTTC	CASRGTGVGANVLTF
NA	TRBJ1-2	NA	TRBV29-1	TGCAGCGTTGAAGCATGGTCCAGGGCAGATGGCTACACCTTC	CSVEAWSRADGYTF
NA	TRBJ1-1	NA	TRBV30	TGTGCGGGATCTCCTGGGTACACTGAAGCTTTCTTT	CAGSPGYTEAFF